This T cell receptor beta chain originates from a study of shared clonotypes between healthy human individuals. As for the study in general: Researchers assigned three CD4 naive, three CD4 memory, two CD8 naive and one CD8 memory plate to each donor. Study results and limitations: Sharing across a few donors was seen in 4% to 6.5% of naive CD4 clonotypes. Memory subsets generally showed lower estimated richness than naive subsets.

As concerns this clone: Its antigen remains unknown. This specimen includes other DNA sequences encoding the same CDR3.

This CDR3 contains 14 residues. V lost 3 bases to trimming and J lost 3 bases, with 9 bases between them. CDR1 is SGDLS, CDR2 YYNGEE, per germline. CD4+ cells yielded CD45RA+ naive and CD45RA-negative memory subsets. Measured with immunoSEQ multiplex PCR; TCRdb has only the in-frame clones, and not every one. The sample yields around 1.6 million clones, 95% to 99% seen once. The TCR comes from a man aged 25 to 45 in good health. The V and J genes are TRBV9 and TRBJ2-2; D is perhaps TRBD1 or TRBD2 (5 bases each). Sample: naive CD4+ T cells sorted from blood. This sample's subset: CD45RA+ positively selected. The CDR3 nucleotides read TGTGCCAGCAGCGCGGGGCTGCACACCGGGGAGCTGTTTTTT. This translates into CASSAGLHTGELFF.